This TCR beta chain was found in a study of shared clonotypes between healthy human individuals. Study outcomes and limitations: Generally, estimated richness proved larger in naive subsets than it did in memory subsets.

The CDR3 runs to 14 residues. The germline CDR1 and CDR2 sequences are SGHNT and YYREEE (reference sequence). V was trimmed by 0 bases and J by 6 bases, leaving 11 bases between them. Naive CD8 cells lacked CD45RO, underwent positive selection for CCR7 and left out terminally differentiated effector memory CD45RA+ cells. Some clones are missing from TCRdb's copy, which holds only in-frame ones; the method was immunoSEQ multiplex PCR. Found here are approximately 810,000 clones, 80% to 95% of them singletons; the top ten hold around 24%. To note about this clone: Its specificity is not known.

Sequencing was performed on naive CD8+ T cells sorted from blood. The genes are TRBV5-4 and TRBJ2-3; D call uncertain. This TCR was sampled from a man aged 25-45 years in good health. CDR3 loop: CASSLASFGDTQYF. The CDR3 bases are TGTGCCAGCAGCTTGGCCTCCTTTGGGGATACGCAGTATTTT.